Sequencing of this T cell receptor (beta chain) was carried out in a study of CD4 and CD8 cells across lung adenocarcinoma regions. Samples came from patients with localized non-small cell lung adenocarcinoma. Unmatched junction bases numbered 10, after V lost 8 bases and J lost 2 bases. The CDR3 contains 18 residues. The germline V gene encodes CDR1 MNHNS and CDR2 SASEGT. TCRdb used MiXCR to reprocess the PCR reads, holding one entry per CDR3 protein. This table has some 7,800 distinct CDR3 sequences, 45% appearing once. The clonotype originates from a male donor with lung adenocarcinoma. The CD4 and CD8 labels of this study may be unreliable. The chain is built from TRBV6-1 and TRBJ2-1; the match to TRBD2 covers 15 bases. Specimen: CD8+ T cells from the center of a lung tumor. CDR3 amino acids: CASDLGLAGGRTYNEQFF. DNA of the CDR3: TGTGCCAGCGATTTAGGACTAGCGGGGGGGCGGACCTACAATGAGCAGTTCTTC.